This is a list of T cell receptor beta chains from one sample in a study of shared clonotypes between healthy human individuals. Repertoires were generated with immunoSEQ multiplex PCR, while TCRdb's copy carries only in-frame clones and drops some. The sample holds approximately 1,500,000 clones, about 98% seen once. Material for sequencing was naive CD4+ T cells sorted from blood. These receptor sequences come from a man in his thirties or forties in good health. Each CDR3 is given with its conserved first and last residue. The order of the fields is J gene, V gene, D gene, clone size, CDR3 protein, CDR3 DNA. A D gene is named only where the DNA matches it firmly. Clone size is not always given. Where it is, it says once, few, many or a class for expanded clones.

TRBJ2-5	TRBV2	-	-	CASRPDLNQETQYF	TGTGCCAGCAGACCCGACTTAAATCAAGAGACCCAGTACTTC
TRBJ2-7	TRBV10-2	TRBD2	-	CASYGASGSYEQYF	TGCGCCAGCTACGGGGCAAGCGGGAGCTACGAGCAGTACTTC
TRBJ1-2	TRBV4-1	-	-	CASSHAGRSNYGYTF	TGCGCCAGCAGCCACGCGGGCAGGAGTAACTATGGCTACACCTTC
TRBJ2-5	TRBV4-3	TRBD2	-	CARKGGKAGDRETQYF	TGCGCCAGAAAGGGTGGCAAGGCGGGAGACCGGGAGACCCAGTACTTC
TRBJ2-7	TRBV11-2	TRBD1	-	CASSVDRESGEQYF	TGTGCCAGCAGCGTCGACAGGGAATCGGGCGAGCAGTACTTC
TRBJ1-4	TRBV13	TRBD1	-	CASSSDRGQEKLFF	TGTGCCAGCAGCTCGGACAGGGGGCAAGAAAAACTGTTTTTT
TRBJ2-5	TRBV5-4	-	-	CASSLVKGGRGGTQYF	TGTGCCAGCAGCTTGGTGAAGGGGGGCCGGGGCGGGACCCAGTACTTC
TRBJ2-3	TRBV18	TRBD1	-	CASSPLGTGGADTQYF	TGTGCCAGCTCACCACTCGGGACAGGGGGCGCAGATACGCAGTATTTT
TRBJ2-1	TRBV14	-	-	CASSQGRTTVAAYNEQFF	TGTGCCAGCAGCCAAGGACGAACGACCGTCGCCGCCTACAATGAGCAGTTCTTC
TRBJ1-5	TRBV28	TRBD1	-	CASSFGDRGRAQPQHF	TGTGCCAGCAGTTTTGGGGACAGGGGGCGCGCTCAGCCCCAGCATTTT
TRBJ1-2	TRBV5-4	-	-	CASSSDGNYGYTF	TGTGCCAGCAGCTCCGACGGTAACTATGGCTACACCTTC
TRBJ2-3	TRBV2	TRBD2	-	CASRALRTSQDTQYF	TGTGCCAGCAGAGCCTTAAGGACTAGTCAAGATACGCAGTATTTT
TRBJ2-3	TRBV5-8	TRBD1	-	CASSPLDRADTQYF	TGTGCCAGCAGCCCCCTGGACAGGGCAGATACGCAGTATTTT
TRBJ2-5	TRBV7-3	-	-	CASSTGPQETQYF	TGTGCCAGCAGCACCGGGCCTCAAGAGACCCAGTACTTC
TRBJ2-2	TRBV18	-	-	CASSQGTNTGELFF	TGTGCCAGCTCACAGGGGACGAACACCGGGGAGCTGTTTTTT
TRBJ2-7	TRBV15	-	-	CATSRAQANSYEQYF	TGTGCCACCAGCAGAGCACAAGCGAACTCCTACGAGCAGTACTTC
TRBJ2-1	TRBV7-9	-	-	CASSLPPGALGSEQFF	TGTGCCAGCAGCTTACCACCGGGTGCCCTAGGTAGTGAGCAGTTCTTC
TRBJ1-3	TRBV14	-	-	CASSQVARVGSGNTIYF	TGTGCCAGCAGCCAAGTTGCCAGGGTCGGCTCTGGAAACACCATATATTTT
TRBJ2-1	TRBV9	TRBD2	once	CASSVDPLAPREGRSYNEQFF	TGTGCCAGCAGCGTAGACCCCTTAGCTCCTCGGGAGGGCCGGTCCTACAATGAGCAGTTCTTC
TRBJ1-3	TRBV28	-	-	CASSAHSGNTIYF	TGTGCCAGCAGTGCCCACTCTGGAAACACCATATATTTT
TRBJ2-5	TRBV18	TRBD1	-	CASPPGQGYRETQYF	TGTGCCAGCCCTCCCGGACAGGGGTATCGAGAGACCCAGTACTTC
TRBJ2-1	TRBV18	-	-	CASSPRDNEQFF	TGTGCCAGCTCTCCGAGGGACAATGAGCAGTTCTTC
TRBJ2-2	TRBV5-4	-	-	CASSSPTRRNTGELFF	TGTGCCAGCAGCTCGCCGACCCGTAGAAACACCGGGGAGCTGTTTTTT
TRBJ1-5	TRBV30	-	-	CAWRGAARNQPQHF	TGTGCCTGGCGGGGGGCAGCCCGCAATCAGCCCCAGCATTTT
TRBJ2-3	TRBV19	-	-	CASTSGSGSTDTQYF	TGTGCCAGTACATCGGGGAGCGGCAGCACAGATACGCAGTATTTT
TRBJ2-1	TRBV13	TRBD2	-	CASSWSPGLGGNEQFF	TGTGCCAGCAGCTGGAGCCCGGGACTAGGTGGTAATGAGCAGTTCTTC
TRBJ2-4	TRBV2	-	-	CASSEPGQRVQYF	TGTGCCAGCAGTGAACCGGGACAAAGAGTTCAGTACTTC
TRBJ2-3	TRBV2	-	-	CASKKTGATDTQYF	TGTGCCAGCAAGAAGACTGGAGCGACAGATACGCAGTATTTT
TRBJ2-7	TRBV6-1	TRBD1	-	CASRNRDRTYEQYF	TGTGCCAGCAGGAATCGGGACAGGACCTACGAGCAGTACTTC
TRBJ2-3	TRBV6-4	-	-	CASSADVRTDTQYF	TGTGCCAGCAGTGCGGATGTTAGAACAGATACGCAGTATTTT
TRBJ1-5	TRBV19	TRBD1	-	CASSTQTGGSNQPQHF	TGTGCCAGTAGTACCCAGACAGGGGGGAGCAATCAGCCCCAGCATTTT
TRBJ2-7	TRBV6-5	-	once	CASSYNFDGTYEQYF	TGTGCCAGCAGTTACAATTTCGACGGGACCTACGAGCAGTACTTC
TRBJ2-5	TRBV6-1	TRBD2	-	CACGLAGGGQETQYF	TGTGCATGTGGGTTAGCGGGAGGGGGGCAAGAGACCCAGTACTTC
TRBJ2-1	TRBV14	-	once	CASSQAKDSRDEQFF	TGTGCCAGCAGCCAAGCGAAGGACAGTCGGGATGAGCAGTTCTTC
TRBJ2-7	TRBV28	-	-	CASSRDTSYEQYF	TGTGCCAGCTCCCGGGACACCTCCTACGAGCAGTACTTC
TRBJ2-2	TRBV18	-	-	CASSPLQETGELFF	TGTGCCAGCTCACCTTTACAGGAGACCGGGGAGCTGTTTTTT
TRBJ1-4	TRBV5-6	-	once	CASSLKVGFKLFF	TGTGCCAGCAGCTTGAAAGTCGGTTTTAAACTGTTTTTT
TRBJ2-1	TRBV12-5	-	-	CASGLTSATGRGEQFF	TGTGCTAGTGGTTTGACCTCAGCGACAGGGAGGGGTGAGCAGTTCTTC
TRBJ1-2	TRBV4-1	-	-	CASSRPGTDNYGYTF	TGCGCCAGCAGCCGACCCGGGACGGACAACTATGGCTACACCTTC
TRBJ1-1	TRBV18	TRBD1	-	CASSPGQVGNTEAFF	TGTGCCAGCTCACCCGGACAGGTGGGTAACACTGAAGCTTTCTTT
TRBJ2-7	TRBV5-1	TRBD2	-	CASSFMDGLAGVGTYEQYF	TGCGCCAGCAGCTTCATGGATGGACTAGCGGGAGTAGGCACCTACGAGCAGTACTTC